Listed below are T cell receptor beta chains from one sample, sequenced in a study of a mutant IDH1 vaccine in newly diagnosed glioma. TCRdb's table, derived via immunoSEQ multiplex PCR, lists solely in-frame clones and lacks some. The data contain about 29,000 clones, approximately 84% of them singletons. These receptors lack a known antigen. Sequenced material: PBMCs, taken from a glioma patient whose treatment included an IDH1 peptide vaccine. The source is a woman under 30 with glioma. Both conserved end residues are part of each CDR3. The order of the fields is V gene, D gene, clone size, J gene, CDR3 DNA, CDR3 protein. The D gene is left open where the match is weak. Clone size appears in some rows only: once, few, many, or a class for an expanded clone.

TRBV7-9	TRBD1	-	TRBJ1-1	TGTGCCAGCAGCTCTCCTTTAGTCCCGGGACAGGGTTTCGGTGAAGCTTTCTTT	CASSSPLVPGQGFGEAFF
TRBV29-1	TRBD2	-	TRBJ2-3	TGCAGCGTTGGGAGCGGGAGTAGCACAGATACGCAGTATTTT	CSVGSGSSTDTQYF
TRBV2	-	-	TRBJ2-1	TGTGCCAGTACTGCCGGGAGTAGCGGTGAGCAGTTCTTC	CASTAGSSGEQFF
TRBV18	-	-	TRBJ2-6	TGTGCCAGCTCCCCCCCAGTCGGGGCCAACGTCCTGACTTTC	CASSPPVGANVLTF
TRBV19	TRBD1	once	TRBJ1-2	TGTGCCAGTAGTCCCGGGACAGGGTCGGCGGGTGGCTATGGCTACACCTTC	CASSPGTGSAGGYGYTF
TRBV7-9	-	-	TRBJ1-1	TGTGCCAGCAGCCCAGACATCCTTAGGGCTTTCTTT	CASSPDILRAFF
TRBV28	-	-	TRBJ2-7	TGTGCCAGCAGTTTCTCGATCGCCGGCAACGAGCAGTACTTC	CASSFSIAGNEQYF
TRBV4-2	-	-	TRBJ1-4	TGTGCCAGCAGCCCGCGAGCAGGGCGAGAGTCTAATGAAAAACTGTTTTTT	CASSPRAGRESNEKLFF
TRBV4-1	-	-	TRBJ1-2	TGCGCCAGCAGCCAAGTTTTTTTGCCAAGTAGGGGCTACACCTTC	CASSQVFLPSRGYTF
TRBV13	-	-	TRBJ1-1	TGTGCCAGCAGCCCTATCGGGGGGAACACTGAAGCTTTCTTT	CASSPIGGNTEAFF
TRBV7-3	TRBD1	-	TRBJ1-1	TGTGCCAGCAGCGCCGACCGGGACAGGTGGACTGAAGCTTTCTTT	CASSADRDRWTEAFF
TRBV4-1	-	-	TRBJ2-7	TGCGCCAGCAGTCCCCCGGGACCCTTGAGGGACGAGCAGTACTTC	CASSPPGPLRDEQYF
TRBV28	-	-	TRBJ1-5	TGTGCCAGCAGTTACGCCGGGCCCAGCAATCAGCCCCAGCATTTT	CASSYAGPSNQPQHF